This is a list of T cell receptor beta chains from one sample in a study of T cells after yellow fever vaccination. TCRdb redid the calling of the 5' RACE reads with MiXCR, one entry per CDR3 protein. Here the sample spans under 95,000 distinct CDR3 sequences, under 9.5% being singletons. The source material was CD8+ T cells sorted from PBMCs, sampled 9 to 11 days after the first yellow fever vaccination. The receptors stem from a man aged 18-30 years who received the YFV17D yellow fever vaccine. Both conserved end residues are trimmed from each CDR3.

V,J,CDR3
TRBV10-3,TRBJ2-7,AAKQGTEHEQY
TRBV11-3,TRBJ2-1,ASSPDRASYNEQF
TRBV29-1,TRBJ2-7,AGQLDYEQY
TRBV9,TRBJ1-2,ASSVAGGSYGYT
TRBV28,TRBJ2-1,ASFQSYNEQF
TRBV6-1,TRBJ1-6,ASRASGGRNSPLH
TRBV5-6,TRBJ2-7,ASSLAGDGYEQY
TRBV20-1,TRBJ2-1,SARSLREWGGYNEQF
TRBV7-9,TRBJ1-3,ASSSGAADYGNTIY
TRBV12-3/TRBV12-4,TRBJ1-2,ASMGQGASVYGYT
TRBV7-9,TRBJ1-4,ASSLSTGEEKLF
TRBV12-3/TRBV12-4,TRBJ2-7,ASSALESRGPHYEQY
TRBV15,TRBJ2-2,ATSRGGGELF
TRBV12-3/TRBV12-4,TRBJ1-1,ASGTSGTNTEAF
TRBV9,TRBJ2-4,ASSVASPHYIGTAVSIQY
TRBV6-2/TRBV6-3,TRBJ2-2,ASSFRQGAGELF
TRBV5-5,TRBJ1-3,ASSLGTRVDGNTIY
TRBV5-1,TRBJ2-1,ASSLTTFGAVGNEQF
TRBV7-9,TRBJ1-1,ASSRERNTEAF
TRBV7-9,TRBJ1-2,ASSLWGTP
TRBV7-8,TRBJ2-1,ASSYSSSSYNEQF
TRBV7-9,TRBJ1-3,ASSPRSSSGNTIY
TRBV27,TRBJ2-1,ASSPGTSGHNEQF